This TCR beta chain was recorded in a study of blood T cell repertoires in COVID-19. Study as a whole: Samples of COVID-19 (acute and convalescent) were obtained from the United States, Italy and Spain. T cells, B-cell-depleted T cells, or PBMCs provided the cDNA or gDNA that served as material.

There are 14 residues in the CDR3. Germline V gives CDR1 MDHEN, CDR2 SYDVKM. The V gene lost 3 bases and the J gene lost 4 bases, with 9 bases spanning the gap. In the source study's methods: Estimates of nucleated cell counts were drawn from the amplification of reference gene primers. TCRdb's table, derived via immunoSEQ multiplex PCR, lists solely in-frame clones and lacks some. V and J calls and clone size follow that table, whereas D and trimming were derived from the DNA. The sample lists about 93,000 clones; 80% were seen once. The chain couples TRBV28 to TRBJ2-2, with a possible D match to TRBD2 (5 bases). The sample taken for sequencing was peripheral blood. This clonotype originated in a human donor in a cohort sampled during active COVID-19. This CDR3 is CASSFRGLTGELFF. Written as DNA, the CDR3 is TGTGCCAGCAGTTTCCGAGGACTCACCGGGGAGCTGTTTTTT. The full variable domain, its missing parts supplied by reference TRBV28 and TRBJ2-2, is DVKVTQSSRYLVKRTGEKVFLECVQDMDHENMFWYRQDPGLGLRLIYFSYDVKMKEKGDIPEGYSVSREKKERFSLILESASTNQTSMYLCASSFRGLTGELFFGEGSRLTVL.